The clone carrying this T cell receptor (beta chain) appeared once. Its antigen is undetermined. This entry comes from a study of Ad26.COV2.S vaccination and SARS-CoV-2 variants. Background on the study: A COV1001 Ad26.COV2.S trial-arm participant provided the sample. The study's findings and limits: People who got the vaccine had more spike-specific TCR breadth than people who got placebo.

The V and J ends lost 1 base and 7 bases respectively, with 14 bases between them. CDR3 length: 15 amino acids. The V gene's germline CDR1 is SEHNR and CDR2 FQNEAQ (reference sequence). Repertoires were generated with immunoSEQ multiplex PCR, while TCRdb's copy carries only in-frame clones and drops some. The sample holds approximately 340,000 clones, roughly 81% seen once. Treatment described: roughly 18 received Ad26.COV2.S at low or high dose, single or two shots; five or six received placebo; per-sample allocation not given. Sampling happened 63 days after the first vaccine or placebo injection. The sample was peripheral blood, taken in a trial of Ad26.COV2.S vaccine versus placebo. The sequence was collected from a person aged 18-65 years who received the Ad26.COV2.S COVID-19 vaccine or a placebo. V usage is TRBV7-9 and J usage is TRBJ1-3; no definite D call. The CDR3 nucleotides are TGTGCCAGCAGCTTAGAGCGGCAAATTGCGAACACCATATATTTT. As protein: CASSLERQIANTIYF.